The following is a T cell receptor beta chain sequence with its context. This clonotype showed up many times. The antigen it recognizes is unknown. Per-base qualities were not stored, and no clone one base away is much larger. These data come from a study of T cells in Graves' hyperthyroidism and ophthalmopathy (dated by TCRdb to about 2019). Describing the broader study: Peripheral blood samples were taken at the time of initial diagnosis, prior to any treatment. To identify TCR V-J signatures that set the groups apart, the researchers used a discovery cohort of roughly 100 patients, made up of some 41 with Graves' ophthalmopathy and 55 to 65 with stable Graves' hyperthyroidism. An independent validation cohort of about 19 hyperthyroidism patients and over 15 patients who later progressed to ophthalmopathy tested prospective prediction of ophthalmopathy. The approximately 100 discovery patients were divided at random into training and test sets in a 7:3 ratio. Thyroid tissue and blood T-cell repertoires from about six Graves' hyperthyroidism patients were also compared in the study. Following sampling, methimazole starting at 30 mg daily was given to hyperthyroidism patients, and high-dose intravenous methylprednisolone was given to ophthalmopathy patients. According to the paper, TCR Vbeta CDR3 sequencing was carried out on about 140 peripheral blood samples, which came from more than 40 ophthalmopathy, 75 to 80 hyperthyroidism and roughly 17 progressor patients. Overall results and qualifications from the work: In validation, the model predicted progression to ophthalmopathy a median of roughly 6.1 months before onset, with approximately 71% sensitivity and roughly 79% specificity. No statistical method was used to set the sample size in advance, and investigators knew the group allocation. Most expanded thyroid clonotypes (frequency above 0.001) were also detected in blood, suggesting blood repertoires may reflect thyroid immune responses. In cross-validation, a model built on a 13 V-J signature told ophthalmopathy apart from stable hyperthyroidism with under 90% sensitivity and 81% to 82% specificity, and in testing the same model reached 80%/75%.

TCR beta CDR3 regions were amplified from RNA transcripts. A first-round RT-PCR of the TCR CDR3 used the HTBI primer set with the Qiagen OneStep RT-PCR kit. Libraries were constructed in a second round of multiplex PCR, after which size selection and purification were performed. Sequencing of the libraries was done on an Illumina HiSeq2000 using paired-end 100 bp reads. Concerning the study's data processing: SOAPnuke was used to process the raw data, throwing out any read that contained adapters or uncalled bases, had a mean Phred below 15, or lacked an exact constant-primer or identifier match. High-quality paired reads were merged with COPE v1.2.5, and unique nucleotide sequences were defined as clonotypes. MiTCR v1.1 was used to align clonotypes to the IMGT TRBV, TRBD and TRBJ reference segments. The analysis was restricted to V-J combinations with a frequency above 0.0001, which together covered roughly 99% of the repertoires. The TCS score was defined as F50 (clonal expansion) divided by E x V (chaos), with BLOSUM62-based TCRdist calculated between CDR3 peptides within each V-J. Welch's t-statistics and random forest reduced around 510 V-J features to 10 to 15, which were used in a naive Bayes classifier (R e1071). The Morisita-Horn index was used to measure how similar the thyroid and blood repertoires were. TCRdb reanalyzed the raw reads on its own, using fastp at Q25 for trimming and MiXCR for clone calling, and kept in-frame beta chains. Under each unique CDR3 protein, matching rows form one entry showing the most common genes and DNA. The V and J calls and clone size are TCRdb's, not the authors'. The sample data list about 610,000 distinct CDR3 sequences, and about 15% of these were observed just once. The ten largest clones capture roughly 4.5% of the sample.

Ophthalmopathy patients had moderately to severely active disease, Clinical Activity Score of at least 3, NOSPECS grade of at least 4, and duration under 3 months. Exclusion was applied to patients with uncontrolled infections, other autoimmune diseases, pregnancy or lactation. Diagnoses were based on clinical symptoms, serum thyroxine and TRAb, thyroid ultrasound and orbital computed tomography. PBMCs were separated from 8 to 10 ml of fresh peripheral blood using Ficoll-Paque density gradient centrifugation. Total RNA was extracted using Trizol reagent, and RNA quality was assessed on an Agilent 2100 Bioanalyzer. The TCR sequence derives from a woman in her forties with Graves' ophthalmopathy. The sample taken for sequencing was blood.

The CDR3 protein: CASSQDLGKGAEAFF. The DNA sequence is as follows: TGCGCCAGCAGCCAAGATCTGGGTAAGGGGGCTGAAGCTTTCTTT. This sequence uses TRBV4-3 and TRBJ1-1; the D gene is perhaps TRBD1, from 6 matching bases. The cysteine opens and the phenylalanine closes a CDR3 of 15 amino acids. This entry keeps only the CDR3 DNA: 45 bases, framed from base 1. Trimming removed 0 bases from V and 6 bases from J, leaving 14 bases between the germline ends. Per the germline V gene, LGHNA is the CDR1 and YSLEER is the CDR2.